The entry below gives a single T cell receptor (beta chain) sequence along with its context. The source of the sample is a study of blood T cell repertoires in COVID-19. Whole-study context: Sites in the United States, Italy and Spain provided acute and convalescent COVID-19 samples. PBMCs, B-cell-depleted T cells, or T cells were the source of the cDNA or gDNA that made up the material.

As handled by the study authors: Using reference gene primer amplification, nucleated cell counts were estimated. Sequenced by immunoSEQ multiplex PCR; TCRdb stores in-frame clones only, minus some. That table is the source of V, J and clone size, and D and trimming were worked out from the DNA. The repertoire consists of around 140,000 clones, with 70% to 80% occurring once and the leading ten covering approximately 9%. The origin of this receptor is a woman aged 45-60 years with active or convalescent COVID-19. Sequenced input: peripheral blood.

The CDR3 nucleotides read TGTGCCAGTAGTATAGAGGTAGCGGGAGGGTACAATGAGCAGTTCTTC. It codes for CASSIEVAGGYNEQFF. This rearrangement joins TRBV19 to TRBJ2-1; 11 positions agree with TRBD2. V shed 0 bases and J 4 bases; nucleotides not matched to a gene: 2. The CDR3 is made up of 16 amino acids. Germline V gene lookup returns CDR1 LNHDA and CDR2 SQIVND (reference sequence).